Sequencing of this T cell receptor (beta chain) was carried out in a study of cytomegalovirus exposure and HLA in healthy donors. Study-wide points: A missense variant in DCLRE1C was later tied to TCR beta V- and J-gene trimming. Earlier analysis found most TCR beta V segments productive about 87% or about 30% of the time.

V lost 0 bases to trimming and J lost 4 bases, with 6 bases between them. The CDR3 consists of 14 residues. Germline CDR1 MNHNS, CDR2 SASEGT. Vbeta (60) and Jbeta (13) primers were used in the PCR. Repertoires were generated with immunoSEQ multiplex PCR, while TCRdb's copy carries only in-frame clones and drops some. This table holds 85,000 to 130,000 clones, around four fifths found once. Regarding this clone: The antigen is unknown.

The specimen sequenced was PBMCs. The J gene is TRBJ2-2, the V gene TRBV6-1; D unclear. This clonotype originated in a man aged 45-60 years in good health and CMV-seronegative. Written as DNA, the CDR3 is TGTGCCAGCAGTGAAGCGTACTTCACCGGGGAGCTGTTTTTT. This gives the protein CASSEAYFTGELFF.